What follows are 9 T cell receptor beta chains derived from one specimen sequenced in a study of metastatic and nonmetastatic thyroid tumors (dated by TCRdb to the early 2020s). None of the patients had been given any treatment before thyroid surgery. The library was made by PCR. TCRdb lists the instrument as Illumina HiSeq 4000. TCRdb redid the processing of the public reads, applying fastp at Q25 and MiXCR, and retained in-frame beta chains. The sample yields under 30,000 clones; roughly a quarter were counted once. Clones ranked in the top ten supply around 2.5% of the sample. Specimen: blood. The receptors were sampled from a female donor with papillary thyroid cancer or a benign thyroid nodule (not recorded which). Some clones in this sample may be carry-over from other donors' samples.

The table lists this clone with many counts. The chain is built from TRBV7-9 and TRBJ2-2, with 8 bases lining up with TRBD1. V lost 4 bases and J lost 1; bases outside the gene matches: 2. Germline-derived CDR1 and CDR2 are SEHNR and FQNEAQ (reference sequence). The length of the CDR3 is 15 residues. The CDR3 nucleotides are TGTGCCAGCAGCTCGGACAGGGAGAACACCGGGGAGCTGTTTTTT. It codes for CASSSDRENTGELFF.

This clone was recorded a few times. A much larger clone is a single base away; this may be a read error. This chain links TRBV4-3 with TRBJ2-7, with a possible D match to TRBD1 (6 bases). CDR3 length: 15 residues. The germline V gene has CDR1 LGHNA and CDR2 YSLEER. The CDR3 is CASSQGRDKSYEQHF. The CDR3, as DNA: TGCGCCAGCAGCCAAGGTCGGGACAAATCCTACGAGCAGCACTTC.

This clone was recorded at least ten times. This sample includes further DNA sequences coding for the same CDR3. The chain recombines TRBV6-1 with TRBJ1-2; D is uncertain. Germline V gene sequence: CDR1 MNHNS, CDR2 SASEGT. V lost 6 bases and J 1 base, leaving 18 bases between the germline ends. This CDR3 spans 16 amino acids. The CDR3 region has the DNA TGTGCCAGCAGCCCCTACCTACTCGGGCGTAACTATGGCTACACCTTC. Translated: CASSPYLLGRNYGYTF.

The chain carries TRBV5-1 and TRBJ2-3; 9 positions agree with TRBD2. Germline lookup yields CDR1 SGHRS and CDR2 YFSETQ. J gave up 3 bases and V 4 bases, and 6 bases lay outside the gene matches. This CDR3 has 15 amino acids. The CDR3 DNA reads TGCGCCAGCAGCGGCGCGGGGGGGAGGACAGATACGCAGTATTTT. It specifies CASSGAGGRTDTQYF.

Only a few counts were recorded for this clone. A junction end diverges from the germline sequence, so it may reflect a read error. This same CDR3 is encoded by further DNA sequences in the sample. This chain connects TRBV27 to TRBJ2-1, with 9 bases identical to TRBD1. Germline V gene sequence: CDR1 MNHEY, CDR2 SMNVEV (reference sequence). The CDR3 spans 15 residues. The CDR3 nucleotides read TGTGCCAGCAGTTCTACAGGGGGCGGGTACAATGAGCGGTTCTTC. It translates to CASSSTGGGYNERFF.

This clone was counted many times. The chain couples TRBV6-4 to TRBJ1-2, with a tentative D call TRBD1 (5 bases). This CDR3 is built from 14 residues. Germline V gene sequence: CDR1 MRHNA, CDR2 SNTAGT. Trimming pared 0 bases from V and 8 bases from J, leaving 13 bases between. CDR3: CASSDSGRVNGYTF. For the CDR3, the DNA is TGTGCCAGCAGTGACTCAGGCAGGGTAAACGGCTACACCTTC.

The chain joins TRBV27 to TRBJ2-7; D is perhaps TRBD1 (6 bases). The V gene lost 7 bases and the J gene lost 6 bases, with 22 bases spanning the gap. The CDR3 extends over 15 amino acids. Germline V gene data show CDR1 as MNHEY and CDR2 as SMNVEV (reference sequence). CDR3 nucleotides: TGTGCCAGCAAGAGGAGTGGGACATCCCCCCTCGAGCAGTACTTC. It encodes CASKRSGTSPLEQYF.

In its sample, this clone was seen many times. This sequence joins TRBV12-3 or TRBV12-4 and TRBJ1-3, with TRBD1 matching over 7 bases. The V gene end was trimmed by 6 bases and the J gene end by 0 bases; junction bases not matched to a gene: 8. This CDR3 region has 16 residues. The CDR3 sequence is CASSLTGSGSGNTIYF. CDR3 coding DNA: TGTGCCAGCAGCTTGACAGGGTCGGGCTCTGGAAACACCATATATTTT.

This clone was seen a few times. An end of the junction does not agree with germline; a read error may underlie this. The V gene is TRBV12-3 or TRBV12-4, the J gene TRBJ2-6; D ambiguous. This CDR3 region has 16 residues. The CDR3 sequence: CAGSRQNRSGANVLTF. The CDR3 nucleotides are TGTGCCGGCAGTCGTCAAAACCGCTCTGGTGCCAACGTCCTGACTTTC.